These 29 T cell receptor beta chains originate from one sample sequenced in a study of naive and memory T cell subsets. Treatment noted: skin biopsy from PPD injection site in Mantoux-positive individual. An oligonucleotide containing a UMI was ligated to the 3' end of TCR cDNA. The SP2 primer and nested alpha and beta constant region primers amplified ligated cDNA in four rounds. TCRdb itself ran the UMI-ligation and nested PCR reads through MiXCR, one entry per CDR3 protein. The sample holds more than 20,000 distinct CDR3 sequences; 6% are singletons and the top ten take 6.2%. The material sequenced was skin, taken from a tuberculin skin test site. The receptors were sampled from an adult in good health.

There are many counts of this clonotype. The rearrangement uses TRBV27 and TRBJ2-7; D is perhaps TRBD2 (5 bases). Deletions cut 4 bases from V and 0 bases from J, with 16 bases between. Germline V gives CDR1 MNHEY, CDR2 SMNVEV (reference sequence). The CDR3 spans 16 residues. CDR3 nucleotide sequence: TGTGCCAGCAGTTCGCTCTCTAGCTTCCTCTCCTACGAGCAGTACTTC. Translating it yields CASSSLSSFLSYEQYF.

This clonotype was seen repeatedly, ten times or more. The chain couples TRBV5-1 to TRBJ2-7, with no clear D. V was pared by 2 bases and J by 7 bases, with 13 bases between. From germline, CDR1 is SGHRS and CDR2 YFSETQ. CDR3 size: 13 residues. This CDR3 is CASSFGVSGEQYF. The DNA for the CDR3 is TGCGCCAGCAGCTTCGGCGTATCTGGAGAGCAGTACTTC.

This clonotype is medium-sized within its sample. The V call is TRBV28, the J call TRBJ2-7; D uncertain. CDR3 length: 13 amino acids. Between the trimmed V and J ends, which lost 3 bases and 4 bases, there was a span of 10 bases. Per germline, CDR1 MDHEN and CDR2 SYDVKM. CDR3 region: CASSFTAAYEQYF. The CDR3 nucleotides are TGTGCCAGCAGTTTTACCGCCGCATACGAGCAGTACTTC.

This clonotype was recorded many times. The chain couples TRBV29-1 to TRBJ2-1; D gene unclear. Trimming took 5 bases from V and 4 from J, leaving 9 bases between them. The CDR3 sequence is 12 residues long. The germline gives CDR1 SQVTM, CDR2 ANQGSEA. In DNA form, the CDR3 reads TGCAGCGTTTCCACCTCTTACAATGAGCAGTTCTTC. As protein: CSVSTSYNEQFF.

Many counts were recorded for this clonotype. The chain is built from TRBV7-2 and TRBJ1-6; perhaps TRBD1 as D (6 bases). Germline values: CDR1 SGHTA, CDR2 FQGNSA. V was clipped by 6 bases and J by 11 bases, with 14 bases between them. The CDR3 sequence is 13 residues long. CDR3 region: CASSGGAGTPLHF. CDR3 in DNA: TGTGCCAGCAGTGGGGGGGCAGGGACACCCCTCCACTTT.

This chain uses TRBV20-1 with TRBJ2-5, with 7 bases fitting TRBD1. Germline V gene lookup returns CDR1 DFQATT and CDR2 SNEGSKA (reference sequence). With 6 bases clipped from V and 5 bases from J, the junction kept 9 bases outside the gene matches. The length of the CDR3 is 13 residues. CDR3 region: CSAPSDRAETQYF. CDR3 sequence (DNA): TGCAGTGCCCCTTCCGACAGGGCGGAGACCCAGTACTTC.

This rearrangement joins TRBV28 to TRBJ2-3; TRBD2 matches 7 bases. Germline CDR1 is MDHEN and CDR2 is SYDVKM. The CDR3 sequence is 16 residues long. V trimming: 3 bases; J trimming: 3 bases; junction bases outside the gene matches: 9. CDR3 in amino acids: CASSFWAGVRTDTQYF. The DNA for the CDR3 is TGTGCCAGCAGTTTTTGGGCGGGAGTGAGGACAGATACGCAGTATTTT.

This clonotype was seen ten or more times. The V and J genes are TRBV4-2 and TRBJ1-5; 8 positions match TRBD1. CDR1 and CDR2 from the germline V gene are LGHNA and YNFKEQ. This CDR3 is built from 17 residues. Unmatched junction bases numbered 8, after V lost 1 base and J lost 3 bases. The CDR3 loop is CASSQVDREGFNQPQHF. In DNA form, the CDR3 reads TGTGCCAGCAGCCAAGTGGACAGGGAAGGATTCAATCAGCCCCAGCATTTT.

This clonotype is deemed medium-sized (0.01 to 0.1%). The chain uses TRBV7-9 and TRBJ1-4; 10 nucleotides line up with TRBD1. From germline, CDR1 is SEHNR and CDR2 FQNEAQ (reference sequence). This CDR3 is built from 14 residues. The J segment lost 8 bases and the V segment lost 4 bases, leaving 4 bases of the junction unmatched. DNA of the CDR3: TGTGCCAGCAGCTCCGGGACAGGGGACGAAAAACTGTTTTTT. This sequence encodes CASSSGTGDEKLFF.

This clonotype was seen ten or more times. The chain is built from TRBV9 and TRBJ1-6; D is undetermined. Trimming removed 3 bases from V and 0 bases from J, with 4 bases in between. The CDR3 extends over 14 amino acids. Germline V CDR1 and CDR2: SGDLS, YYNGEE. In DNA, the CDR3 is TGTGCCAGCAGCGCGAGCTCCTATAATTCACCCCTCCACTTT. Its protein product is CASSASSYNSPLHF.

This clonotype was seen many times. The chain is built from TRBV18 and TRBJ2-7, with D perhaps TRBD2 (5 bases). The germline gives CDR1 KGHSH, CDR2 LQKENI. V gave up 5 bases and J gave up 3 bases, with 14 bases separating them. This CDR3 has 14 residues. The CDR3 here is CASSGYPADYEQYF. The CDR3 DNA is TGTGCCAGCTCAGGGTATCCAGCGGACTACGAGCAGTACTTC.

This clonotype was detected only a few times. This chain joins TRBV29-1 and TRBJ2-5; TRBD2 might be the D (6 bases). This CDR3 is 15 amino acids long. Germline V CDR1 and CDR2: SQVTM, ANQGSEA. V gave up 2 bases and J gave up 3 bases, with 16 bases separating them. Written as DNA, the CDR3 is TGCAGCGTTGAATCGTTCGCGGGAACGAAAGAGACCCAGTACTTC. Encoded protein: CSVESFAGTKETQYF.

This clonotype was recorded once. The genes are TRBV5-1 and TRBJ2-7; D is unresolved. The V gene's germline CDR1 is SGHRS and CDR2 YFSETQ. This CDR3 is 14 amino acids long. V lost 4 bases and J 0 bases, leaving 11 bases between the germline ends. CDR3 in DNA: TGCGCCAGCAGCCGGAGCCCGAGCTCCTACGAGCAGTACTTC. It codes for CASSRSPSSYEQYF.

This clonotype was found many times. This sequence joins TRBV10-3 and TRBJ2-7, with TRBD2 identical over 11 bases. The V gene's germline CDR1 is ENHRY and CDR2 SYGVKD. This CDR3 is built from 13 residues. Unmatched junction bases numbered 2, after V lost 3 bases and J lost 7 bases. The CDR3 region is CAISDSSGREQYF. CDR3 coding DNA: TGTGCCATCAGTGATTCTAGCGGGAGGGAGCAGTACTTC.

This clonotype was observed at least ten times. The chain joins TRBV2 to TRBJ2-1, with 12 bases that match TRBD2. Germline-derived CDR1 and CDR2 are SNHLY and FYNNEI. V shed 0 bases, J shed 9 bases, and the junction held 9 bases outside the gene matches. The CDR3 is made up of 17 amino acids. CDR3 sequence: CASSEARASGRAGEQFF. The DNA of the CDR3 is TGTGCCAGCAGTGAAGCGCGGGCTAGCGGGAGGGCCGGTGAGCAGTTCTTC.

This clonotype has ten or more counts. V usage is TRBV6-5 and J usage is TRBJ2-1, with D possibly matching TRBD2 (5 bases). The CDR3 runs 15 residues. From germline, CDR1 is MNHEY and CDR2 SVGAGI. Trimming shortened V by 5 bases and J by 7 bases, and 18 bases separated the two germline ends. The DNA of the CDR3 is TGTGCCAGCAGTCGGACTGGGCCCCTGAGGAATGAGCAGTTCTTC. Translation gives CASSRTGPLRNEQFF.

This chain connects TRBV12-3 or TRBV12-4 to TRBJ2-5; D unresolved. V gave up 2 bases and J gave up 1 base, with 14 bases separating them. The CDR3 contains 16 residues. The CDR3 DNA sequence: TGTGCCAGCAGTTTATATCCCCCGAGAGGCCAAGAGACCCAGTACTTC. Protein sequence: CASSLYPPRGQETQYF.

This clonotype has only a few counts. V and J are TRBV7-2 and TRBJ2-5, with a tentative D call TRBD1 (6 bases). Trimming cost V 5 bases and J 1 base, with 11 bases left between them. Germline CDR1 is SGHTA and CDR2 is FQGNSA. This CDR3 spans 14 amino acids. CDR3 loop: CASSPGHRQETQYF. The CDR3 nucleotides are TGTGCCAGCAGCCCGGGACACCGCCAAGAGACCCAGTACTTC.

This clonotype was seen at least ten times. This chain links TRBV20-1 with TRBJ2-1, with a tentative D call TRBD2 (6 bases). The V gene's germline CDR1 is DFQATT and CDR2 SNEGSKA (reference sequence). The CDR3 totals 14 residues. V lost 3 bases and J lost 5, with 14 bases in between. The CDR3 DNA sequence: TGCAGTGCTAGCCGGGAGCCCCCCCACAATGAGCAGTTCTTC. The encoded protein is CSASREPPHNEQFF.

This clonotype came up many times. This chain links TRBV9 with TRBJ2-7; 10 nucleotides agree with TRBD2. The germline V gene has CDR1 SGDLS and CDR2 YYNGEE. Trimming cost V 2 bases and J 2 bases; bases outside gene matches: 4. The CDR3 has 15 amino acids. The CDR3 DNA sequence: TGTGCCAGCAGCGTTCTAGCGGGAGTTGCCTACGAGCAGTACTTC. The encoded protein is CASSVLAGVAYEQYF.

Here the CDR3 reads CASSLGTYGYTF. CDR3 coding DNA: TGTGCCAGCTCACTGGGAACCTATGGCTACACCTTC. The rearrangement uses TRBV18 and TRBJ1-2; D remains ambiguous. Germline V gives CDR1 KGHSH, CDR2 LQKENI. V was cut by 4 bases and J by 4 bases, with 7 bases left in between. This CDR3 has 12 residues.

Sample share makes this clonotype medium-sized (0.01 to 0.1%). The DNA of the CDR3 is TGCGCCAGCAGCCGAGGTGGACTAGCGGGAGTATGGACCGGGGAGCTGTTTTTT. Amino acid sequence: CASSRGGLAGVWTGELFF. The chain links TRBV4-3 to TRBJ2-2; 13 bases match TRBD2. Germline lookup yields CDR1 LGHNA and CDR2 YSLEER. This CDR3 has 18 residues. The junction had 10 bases not matched to a gene; V was cut back by 4 bases and J by 5 bases.

This clonotype has at least ten counts. The V and J genes are TRBV7-9 and TRBJ1-2, with 9 bases fitting TRBD1. This CDR3 has 17 residues. With V trimmed by 5 bases and J by 1 base, 11 bases remained unmatched. The germline CDR1 and CDR2 sequences are SEHNR and FQNEAQ (reference sequence). This chain's CDR3 is CASSPGSTGGDNYGYTF. CDR3 DNA: TGTGCCAGCAGCCCAGGGTCGACAGGGGGGGATAACTATGGCTACACCTTC. The complete variable domain, with remaining parts taken from reference TRBV7-9 and TRBJ1-2, reads DTGVSQNPRHKITKRGQNVTFRCDPISEHNRLYWYRQTLGQGPEFLTYFQNEAQLEKSRLLSDRFSAERPKGSFSTLEIQRTEQGDSAMYLCASSPGSTGGDNYGYTFGSGTRLTVV.

This clonotype occurred many times. The chain has TRBV24-1 and TRBJ2-1; TRBD1 or TRBD2 may be the D gene (5 bases each). CDR3 length: 12 residues. Germline V gene sequence: CDR1 KGHDR, CDR2 SFDVKD. V dropped 3 bases and J dropped 10 bases, with 9 bases sitting between them. The DNA for the CDR3 is TGTGCCACCAGTGATCCCGGGACCGAGCAGTTCTTC. Amino acid sequence: CATSDPGTEQFF.

This clonotype was recorded a few times. V usage is TRBV5-1 and J usage is TRBJ1-1; 10 bases align to TRBD1. Germline V gene lookup returns CDR1 SGHRS and CDR2 YFSETQ. Losses at the gene ends were 3 bases for V and 3 bases for J; bases not matched to a gene: 5. CDR3 length equals 15 residues. The CDR3 DNA follows: TGCGCCAGCAGCTCGCCGGACAGGGGGGACACTGAAGCTTTCTTT. Protein product: CASSSPDRGDTEAFF.

V and J are TRBV18 and TRBJ2-7; D is perhaps TRBD1 or TRBD2 (6 bases each). The CDR3 runs 14 residues. Germline assignment: CDR1 KGHSH and CDR2 LQKENI. V was cut by 3 bases and J by 5 bases, with 14 bases left in between. The CDR3, as DNA: TGTGCCAGCTCACCTTCCCAGGGGAGGAACGAGCAGTACTTC. It codes for CASSPSQGRNEQYF.

Within the sample, this clonotype is medium-sized. The chain recombines TRBV6-1 with TRBJ1-5; D uncertain. V shed 6 bases and J shed 0 bases, with 3 bases lying between them. This CDR3 is built from 12 residues. Germline assignment: CDR1 MNHNS and CDR2 SASEGT. CDR3 residues: CASSHSNQPQHF. The CDR3 DNA follows: TGTGCCAGCAGCCATAGCAATCAGCCCCAGCATTTT.

This clonotype is medium-sized by share. The chain carries TRBV6-5 and TRBJ2-3; 8 positions match TRBD2. With 0 bases clipped from V and 5 bases from J, the junction kept 10 bases outside the gene matches. Germline loops: CDR1 MNHEY, CDR2 SVGAGI. The CDR3 is made up of 17 amino acids. In DNA form, the CDR3 reads TGTGCCAGCAGTTACTCGGTTGGGGCGGGAGGCAAAGATACGCAGTATTTT. Its protein is CASSYSVGAGGKDTQYF.

The chain carries TRBV12-3 or TRBV12-4 and TRBJ2-1, with D perhaps TRBD2 (6 bases). V gave up 6 bases and J gave up 8 bases, with 17 bases separating them. The CDR3 sequence is 14 residues long. CDR3 DNA sequence: TGTGCCAGCAGCCGGGACGGCGGAGGGGATGAGCAGTTCTTC. Translation: CASSRDGGGDEQFF.